The entry below describes one TCR beta chain. As yet, its antigen is unknown. The record originates from a study of T-cell memory formation after mild COVID-19. TCR alpha and TCR beta cDNA libraries carrying sample barcodes and UMIs came from 5'RACE with constant-segment primers. TCRdb re-called the 5' RACE reads through MiXCR, storing one row per CDR3 protein. The sample includes 550,000 to 650,000 distinct CDR3 sequences, 15% to 20% seen only once; the top ten take 8.1%. Whole-study findings and limits: Contracting clones from day 15 to 85 had balanced CD4/CD8; later expanders favoured CD4+.

Source material: PBMCs or a T cell subset sorted from them (not recorded which). The origin of this receptor is an adult woman who had mild COVID-19 (a few samples of this study predate the infection). Cell type and time point are not known.

This chain's CDR3 is CASSYSAGSGANVLTF. The CDR3 nucleotides are TGTGCCAGCAGCTACTCGGCGGGGTCTGGGGCCAACGTCCTGACTTTC. The chain combines TRBV7-8 with TRBJ2-6; D possibly corresponds to TRBD2 (6 bases). CDR3 length: 16 residues. Germline V lookup: CDR1 SGHVS, CDR2 FQNEAQ. The V end was cut by 4 bases, the J end by 1 base, with 11 bases between.